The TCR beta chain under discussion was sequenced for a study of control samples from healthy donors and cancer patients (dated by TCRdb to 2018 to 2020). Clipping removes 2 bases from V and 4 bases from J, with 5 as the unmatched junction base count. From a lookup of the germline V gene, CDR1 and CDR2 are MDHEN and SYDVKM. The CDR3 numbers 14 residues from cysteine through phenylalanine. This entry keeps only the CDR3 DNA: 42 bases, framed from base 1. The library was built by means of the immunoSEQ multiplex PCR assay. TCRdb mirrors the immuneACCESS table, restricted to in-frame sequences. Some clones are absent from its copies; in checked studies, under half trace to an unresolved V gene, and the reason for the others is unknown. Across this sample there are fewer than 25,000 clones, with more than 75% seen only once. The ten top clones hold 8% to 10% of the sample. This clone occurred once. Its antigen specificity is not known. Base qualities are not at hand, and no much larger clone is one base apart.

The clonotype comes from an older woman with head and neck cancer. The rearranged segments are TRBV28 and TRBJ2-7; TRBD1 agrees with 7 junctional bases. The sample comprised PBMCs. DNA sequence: TGTGCCAGCAGTTTACAGGGGGTTTTTTACGAGCAGTACTTC. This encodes CASSLQGVFYEQYF.